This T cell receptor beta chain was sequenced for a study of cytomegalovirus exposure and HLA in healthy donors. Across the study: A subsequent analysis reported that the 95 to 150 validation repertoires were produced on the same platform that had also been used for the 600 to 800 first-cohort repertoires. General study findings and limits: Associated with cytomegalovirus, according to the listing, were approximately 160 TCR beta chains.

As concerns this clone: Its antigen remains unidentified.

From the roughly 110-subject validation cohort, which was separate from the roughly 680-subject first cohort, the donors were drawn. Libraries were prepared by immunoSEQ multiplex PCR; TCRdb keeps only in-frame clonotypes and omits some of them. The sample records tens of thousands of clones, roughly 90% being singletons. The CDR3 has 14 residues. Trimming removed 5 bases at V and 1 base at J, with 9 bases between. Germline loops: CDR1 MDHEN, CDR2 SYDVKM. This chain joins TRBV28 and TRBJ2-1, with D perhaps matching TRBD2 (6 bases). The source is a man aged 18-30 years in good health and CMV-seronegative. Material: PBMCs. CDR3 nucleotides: TGTGCCAGCAGTCCTAGCGATTCCTACAATGAGCAGTTCTTC. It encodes CASSPSDSYNEQFF.